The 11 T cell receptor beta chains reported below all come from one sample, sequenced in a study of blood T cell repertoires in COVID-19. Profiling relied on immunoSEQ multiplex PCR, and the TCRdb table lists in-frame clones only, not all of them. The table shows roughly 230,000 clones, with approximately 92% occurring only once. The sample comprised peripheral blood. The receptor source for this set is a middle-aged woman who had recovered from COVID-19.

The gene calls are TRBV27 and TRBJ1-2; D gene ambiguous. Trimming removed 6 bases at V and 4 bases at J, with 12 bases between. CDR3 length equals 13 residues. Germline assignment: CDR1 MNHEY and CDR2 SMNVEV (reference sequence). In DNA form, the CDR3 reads TGTGCCAGCAGCTGGGAGGGAGGCTATGGCTACACCTTC. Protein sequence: CASSWEGGYGYTF.

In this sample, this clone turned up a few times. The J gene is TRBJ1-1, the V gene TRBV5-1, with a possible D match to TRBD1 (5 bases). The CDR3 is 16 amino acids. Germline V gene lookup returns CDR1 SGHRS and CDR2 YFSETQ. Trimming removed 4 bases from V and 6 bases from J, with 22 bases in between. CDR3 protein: CASSLNGAGLYSEAFF. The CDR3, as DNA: TGCGCCAGCAGCCTAAACGGGGCGGGGTTGTACTCTGAAGCTTTCTTT.

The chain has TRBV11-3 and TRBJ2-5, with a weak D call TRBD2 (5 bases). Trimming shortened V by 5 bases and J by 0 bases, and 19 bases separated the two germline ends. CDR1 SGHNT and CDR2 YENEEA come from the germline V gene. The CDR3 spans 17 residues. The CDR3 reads CASSRAVAPWYQETQYF. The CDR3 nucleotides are TGTGCCAGCAGCCGAGCCGTAGCGCCTTGGTACCAAGAGACCCAGTACTTC.

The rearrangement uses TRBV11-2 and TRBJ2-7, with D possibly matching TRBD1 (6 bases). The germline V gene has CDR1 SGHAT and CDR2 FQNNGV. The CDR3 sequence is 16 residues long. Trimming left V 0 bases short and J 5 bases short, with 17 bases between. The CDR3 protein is CASSLDLLQGWDEQYV. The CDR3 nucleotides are TGTGCCAGCAGCTTAGATCTTCTGCAGGGGTGGGACGAGCAGTACGTC.

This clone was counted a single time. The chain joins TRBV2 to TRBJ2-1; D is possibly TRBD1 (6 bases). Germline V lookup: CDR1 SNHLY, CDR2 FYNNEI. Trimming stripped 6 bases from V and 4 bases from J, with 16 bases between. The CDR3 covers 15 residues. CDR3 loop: CASRPGQSLYNEQFF. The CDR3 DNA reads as TGTGCCAGCAGACCTGGACAGAGCTTGTACAATGAGCAGTTCTTC.

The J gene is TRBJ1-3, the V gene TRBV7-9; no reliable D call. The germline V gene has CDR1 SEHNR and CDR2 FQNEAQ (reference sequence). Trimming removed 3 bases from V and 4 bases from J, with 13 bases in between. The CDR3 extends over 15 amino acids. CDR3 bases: TGTGCCAGCAGCTTCGGGGATCCGGGAGGAAACACCATATATTTT. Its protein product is CASSFGDPGGNTIYF.

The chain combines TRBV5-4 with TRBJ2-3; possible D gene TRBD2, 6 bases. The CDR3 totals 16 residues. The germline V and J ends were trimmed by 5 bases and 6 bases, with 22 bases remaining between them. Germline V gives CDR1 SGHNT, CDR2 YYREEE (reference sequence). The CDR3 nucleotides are TGTGCCAGCAGTTCCTTTAGCGGCCCCCAGATTGATACGCAGTATTTT. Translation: CASSSFSGPQIDTQYF.

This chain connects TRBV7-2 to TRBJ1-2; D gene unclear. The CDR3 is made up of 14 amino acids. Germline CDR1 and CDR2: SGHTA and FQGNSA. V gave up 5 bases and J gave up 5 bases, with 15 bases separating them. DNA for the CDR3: TGTGCCAGCAGCCCTCCAATGACGGAGTATGGCTACACCTTC. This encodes CASSPPMTEYGYTF.

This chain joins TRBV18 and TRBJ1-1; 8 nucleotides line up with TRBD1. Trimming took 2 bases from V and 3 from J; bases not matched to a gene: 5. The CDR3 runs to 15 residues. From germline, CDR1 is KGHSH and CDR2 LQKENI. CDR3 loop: CASSPRQGLDTEAFF. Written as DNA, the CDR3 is TGTGCCAGCTCACCAAGACAGGGGCTTGACACTGAAGCTTTCTTT.

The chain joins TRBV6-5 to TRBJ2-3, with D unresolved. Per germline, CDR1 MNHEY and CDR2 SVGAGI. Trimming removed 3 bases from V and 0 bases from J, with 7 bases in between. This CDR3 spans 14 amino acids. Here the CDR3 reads CASSYYLSTDTQYF. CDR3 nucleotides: TGTGCCAGCAGTTATTATCTGAGCACAGATACGCAGTATTTT.

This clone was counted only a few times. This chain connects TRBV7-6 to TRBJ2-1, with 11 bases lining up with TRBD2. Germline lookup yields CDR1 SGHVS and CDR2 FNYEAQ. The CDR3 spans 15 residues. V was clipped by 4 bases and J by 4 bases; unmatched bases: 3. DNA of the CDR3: TGTGCCAGCAGCTCAGGGACTAGCGGATACAATGAGCAGTTCTTC. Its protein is CASSSGTSGYNEQFF. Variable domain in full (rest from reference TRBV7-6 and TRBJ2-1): GAGVSQSPRYKVTKRGQDVALRCDPISGHVSLYWYRQALGQGPEFLTYFNYEAQQDKSGLPNDRFSAERPEGSISTLTIQRTEQRDSAMYRCASSSGTSGYNEQFFGPGTRLTVL.